This TCR beta chain derives from a study of T cells after yellow fever vaccination. Study-level findings and limits: At 95% to 98% for CD4 and around 91% for CD8, most primary-vaccination clones showed up again after the booster.

From germline, CDR1 is SGHVS and CDR2 FQNEAQ. The CDR3 has 16 residues. V lost 8 bases, J lost 1 base, and 20 bases lay in between. TCRdb itself ran the 5' RACE reads through MiXCR, one entry per CDR3 protein. The table includes more than 300,000 distinct CDR3 sequences, 6.5% to 8.5% detected once. As concerns this clonotype: Antigen specificity is unknown.

This clonotype originated in a man aged 18-30 years who received the YFV17D yellow fever vaccine. This chain joins TRBV7-8 and TRBJ1-2, with D possibly TRBD1 on 5 matching bases. The sequencing here drew on PBMCs, taken roughly 46 days after the first yellow fever vaccination. The CDR3 DNA sequence: TGTGCCAGCCTAGTCGGCGGACACTTCCTTAACTATGGCTACACCTTC. Translation gives CASLVGGHFLNYGYTF.